This T cell receptor beta chain emerged from a study of response to subunit inactivated influenza vaccine. Details on this clonotype: Its cognate antigen is unknown.

TCRdb re-analysed the RT-PCR reads in MiXCR, keeping a single row per CDR3 protein. The top ten hold roughly a tenth of the sample, which has around 750,000 distinct CDR3 sequences, 21% seen once. General study results and limits: Seasonal influenza vaccination, on each occasion, was suggested by the authors to recruit few new T cells.

V lost 5 bases and J 4 bases, leaving 12 bases between the germline ends. CDR3 length: 15 residues. Here the sequenced sample was PBMCs from blood, taken more than 4 days after vaccination. The chain joins TRBV12-3 or TRBV12-4 to TRBJ2-6; D is uncertain. This sequence originates from a man in his forties or fifties who received an inactivated influenza vaccine. The CDR3 reads CASSDTDRGANVLTF. CDR3 DNA: TGTGCCAGCAGTGACACCGACCGAGGGGCCAACGTCCTGACTTTC.